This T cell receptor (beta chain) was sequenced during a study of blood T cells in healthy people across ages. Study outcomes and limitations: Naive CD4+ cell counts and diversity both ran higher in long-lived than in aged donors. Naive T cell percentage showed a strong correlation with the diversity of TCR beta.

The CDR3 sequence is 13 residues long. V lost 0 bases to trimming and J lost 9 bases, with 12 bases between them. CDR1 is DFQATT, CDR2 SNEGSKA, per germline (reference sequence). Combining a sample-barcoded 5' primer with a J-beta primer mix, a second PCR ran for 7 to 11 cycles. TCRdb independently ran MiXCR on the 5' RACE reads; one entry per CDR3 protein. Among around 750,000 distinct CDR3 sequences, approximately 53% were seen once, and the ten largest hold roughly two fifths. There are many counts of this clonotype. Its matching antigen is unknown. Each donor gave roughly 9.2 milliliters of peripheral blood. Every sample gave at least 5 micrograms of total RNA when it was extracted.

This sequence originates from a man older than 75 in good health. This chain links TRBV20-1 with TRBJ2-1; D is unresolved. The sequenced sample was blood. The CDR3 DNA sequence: TGCAGTGCTAGAGACGGCATAGCCCGTGAGCAGTTCTTC. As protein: CSARDGIAREQFF.